This T cell receptor (beta chain) is drawn from a study of CD8+CD57+ T cells in acquired aplastic anemia. This CDR3 is 15 amino acids long. Germline V gives CDR1 SEHNR, CDR2 FQNEAQ (reference sequence). Trimming shortened V by 4 bases and J by 6 bases, and 16 bases separated the two germline ends. CD8+CD57+ cell expansion, shown by flow cytometry, had occurred in the patients selected for sequencing. Diagnosis of severe acquired aplastic anemia applied to all patients. Patient blood was sampled before any therapy had been received. TCR beta VDJ and CDR3 were profiled, and genomic DNA was the template. TCRdb called the reads again in MiXCR, with one record for every CDR3 protein. The sample lists around 430,000 distinct CDR3 sequences; more than 25% were seen once.

This receptor was identified in a human donor with aplastic anemia. This chain uses TRBV7-9 with TRBJ1-5; D remains unclear. Sequenced: sorted CD4+, CD8+, or CD8+CD57+ T cells (not recorded which) from PBMCs. The CDR3: CASSSGGHDLQPQHF. DNA for the CDR3: TGTGCCAGCAGCTCCGGAGGCCACGACCTTCAGCCCCAGCATTTT.